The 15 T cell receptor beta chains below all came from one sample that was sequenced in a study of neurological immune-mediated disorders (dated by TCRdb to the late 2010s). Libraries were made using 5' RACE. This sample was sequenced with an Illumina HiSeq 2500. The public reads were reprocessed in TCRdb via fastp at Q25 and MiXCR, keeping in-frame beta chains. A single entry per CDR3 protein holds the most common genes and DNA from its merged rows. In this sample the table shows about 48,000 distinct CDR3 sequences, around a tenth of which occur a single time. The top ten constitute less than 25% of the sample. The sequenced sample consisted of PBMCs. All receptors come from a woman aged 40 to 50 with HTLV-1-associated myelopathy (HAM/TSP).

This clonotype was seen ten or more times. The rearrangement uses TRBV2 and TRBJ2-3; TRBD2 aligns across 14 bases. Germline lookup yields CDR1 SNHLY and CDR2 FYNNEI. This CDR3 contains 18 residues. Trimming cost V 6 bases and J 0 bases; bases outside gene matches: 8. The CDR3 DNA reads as TGTGCCAGCAGCACAACCGGGACTAGCGGGGGTAGCACAGATACGCAGTATTTT. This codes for CASSTTGTSGGSTDTQYF. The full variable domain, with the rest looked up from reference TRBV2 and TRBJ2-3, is EPEVTQTPSHQVTQMGQEVILRCVPISNHLYFYWYRQILGQKVEFLVSFYNNEISEKSEIFDDQFSVERPDGSNFTLKIRSTKLEDSAMYFCASSTTGTSGGSTDTQYFGPGTRLTVL.

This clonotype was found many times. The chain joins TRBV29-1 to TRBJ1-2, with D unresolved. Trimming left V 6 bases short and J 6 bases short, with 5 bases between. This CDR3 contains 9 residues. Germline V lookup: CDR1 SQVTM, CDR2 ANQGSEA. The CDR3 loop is CSVDDGYTF. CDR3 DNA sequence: TGCAGCGTAGATGATGGCTACACCTTC. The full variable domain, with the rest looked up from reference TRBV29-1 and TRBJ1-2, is SAVISQKPSRDICQRGTSLTIQCQVDSQVTMMFWYRQQPGQSLTLIATANQGSEATYESGFVIDKFPISRPNLTFSTLTVSNMSPEDSSIYLCSVDDGYTFGSGTRLTVV.

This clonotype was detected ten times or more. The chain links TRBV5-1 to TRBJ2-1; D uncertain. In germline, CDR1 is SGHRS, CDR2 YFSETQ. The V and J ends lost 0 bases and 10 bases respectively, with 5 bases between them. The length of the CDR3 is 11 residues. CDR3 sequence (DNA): TGCGCCAGCAGCTTGGGGAAAGAGCAGTTCTTC. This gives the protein CASSLGKEQFF.

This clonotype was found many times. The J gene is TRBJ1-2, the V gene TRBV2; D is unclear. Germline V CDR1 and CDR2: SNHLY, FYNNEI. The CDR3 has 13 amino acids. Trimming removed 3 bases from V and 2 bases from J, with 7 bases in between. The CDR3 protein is CASSENTNYGYTF. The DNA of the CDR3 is TGTGCCAGCAGTGAGAACACGAACTATGGCTACACCTTC.

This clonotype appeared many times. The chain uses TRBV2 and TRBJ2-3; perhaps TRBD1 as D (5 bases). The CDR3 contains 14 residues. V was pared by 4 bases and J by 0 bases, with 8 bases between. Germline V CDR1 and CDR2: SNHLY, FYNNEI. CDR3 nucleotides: TGTGCCAGCAGTGTCAGGGCAAGCACAGATACGCAGTATTTT. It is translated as CASSVRASTDTQYF.

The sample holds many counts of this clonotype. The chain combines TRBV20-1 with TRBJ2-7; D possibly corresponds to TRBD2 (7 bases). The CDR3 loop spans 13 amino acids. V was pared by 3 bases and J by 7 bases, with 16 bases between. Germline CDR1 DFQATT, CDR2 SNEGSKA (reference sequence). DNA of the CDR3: TGCAGTGCTAGCGGGGGGCGCATGGAGGAGCAGTACTTC. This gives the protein CSASGGRMEEQYF.

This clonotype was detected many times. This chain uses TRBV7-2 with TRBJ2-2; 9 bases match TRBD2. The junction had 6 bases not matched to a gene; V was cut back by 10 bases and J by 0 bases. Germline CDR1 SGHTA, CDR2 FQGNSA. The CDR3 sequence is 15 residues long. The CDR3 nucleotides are TGTGCCACGGGCGGGGGGGCACCGAACACCGGGGAGCTGTTTTTT. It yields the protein CATGGGAPNTGELFF.

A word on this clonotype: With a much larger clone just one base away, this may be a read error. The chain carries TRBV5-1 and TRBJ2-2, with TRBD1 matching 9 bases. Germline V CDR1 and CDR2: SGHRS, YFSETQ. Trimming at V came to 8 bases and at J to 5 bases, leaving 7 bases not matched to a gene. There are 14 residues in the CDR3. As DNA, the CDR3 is TGCGCCAGTATGGGACAGGGCCTGACCGGGGAGCTGTTTTTT. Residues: CASMGQGLTGELFF.

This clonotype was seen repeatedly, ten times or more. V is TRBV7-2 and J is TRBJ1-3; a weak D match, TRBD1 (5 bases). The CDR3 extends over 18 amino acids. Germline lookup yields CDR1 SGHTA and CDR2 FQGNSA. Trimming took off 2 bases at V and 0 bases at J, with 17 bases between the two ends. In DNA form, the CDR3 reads TGTGCCAGCAGCTTATTAGCCACCTCGGGGGGCTCTGGAAACACCATATATTTT. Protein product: CASSLLATSGGSGNTIYF.

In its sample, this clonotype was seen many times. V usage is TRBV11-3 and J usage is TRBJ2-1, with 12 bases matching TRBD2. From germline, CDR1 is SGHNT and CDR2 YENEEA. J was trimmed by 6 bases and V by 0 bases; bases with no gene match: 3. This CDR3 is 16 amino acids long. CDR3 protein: CASSLERTSGVNEQFF. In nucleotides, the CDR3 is TGTGCCAGCAGCTTAGAAAGGACTAGCGGGGTCAATGAGCAGTTCTTC. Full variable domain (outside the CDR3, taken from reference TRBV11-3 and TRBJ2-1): EAGVVQSPRYKIIEKKQPVAFWCNPISGHNTLYWYLQNLGQGPELLIRYENEEAVDDSQLPKDRFSAERLKGVDSTLKIQPAELGDSAVYLCASSLERTSGVNEQFFGPGTRLTVL.

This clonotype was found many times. CDR3 bases: TGTGCCAGCAGCCAGACTAGCTCTCAGTACTTC. This sequence encodes CASSQTSSQYF. The chain recombines TRBV3-1 with TRBJ2-7; 7 nucleotides agree with TRBD2. Unmatched junction bases numbered 3, after V lost 3 bases and J lost 10 bases. The CDR3 length is 11 residues. CDR1 is LGHDT and CDR2 is YNNKEL in the germline V gene (reference sequence).

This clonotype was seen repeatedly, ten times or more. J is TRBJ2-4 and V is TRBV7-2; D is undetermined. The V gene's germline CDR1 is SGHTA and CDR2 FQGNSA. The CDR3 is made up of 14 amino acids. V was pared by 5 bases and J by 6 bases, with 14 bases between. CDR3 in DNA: TGTGCCAGCAGCGACGACGGTCCGACAAACATTCAGTACTTC. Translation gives CASSDDGPTNIQYF.

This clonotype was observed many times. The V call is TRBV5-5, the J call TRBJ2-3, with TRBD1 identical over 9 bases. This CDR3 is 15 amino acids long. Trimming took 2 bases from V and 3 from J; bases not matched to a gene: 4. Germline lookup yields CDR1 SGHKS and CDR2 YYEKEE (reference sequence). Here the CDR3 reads CASSFPGQGTDTQYF. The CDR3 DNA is TGTGCCAGCAGCTTCCCGGGACAGGGTACAGATACGCAGTATTTT.

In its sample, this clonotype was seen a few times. CDR3 protein: CASSLLASVTDTQYF. Here the CDR3 DNA reads TGTGCCAGCAGCTTACTCGCCAGTGTCACAGATACGCAGTATTTT. V is TRBV11-2 and J is TRBJ2-3; D unresolved. Germline CDR1 reads SGHAT; CDR2 reads FQNNGV. This CDR3 spans 15 amino acids. The V gene lost 2 bases and the J gene lost 2 bases, with 11 bases spanning the gap.

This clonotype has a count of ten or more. The CDR3 region is CAIATSGGALGNEQFF. For the CDR3, the DNA is TGTGCCATCGCGACTAGCGGGGGGGCTCTGGGTAATGAGCAGTTCTTC. This rearrangement joins TRBV10-3 to TRBJ2-1; 14 positions match TRBD2. The CDR3 is made up of 16 amino acids. The germline gives CDR1 ENHRY, CDR2 SYGVKD. J was trimmed by 7 bases and V by 8 bases; bases with no gene match: 10.